The sequence of this TCR beta chain was determined in a study of ipilimumab plus nivolumab after autologous stem cell transplantation. Turning to the study itself: Patients received a median of about 5 ipilimumab and about 8 nivolumab doses.

Study observations and caveats: TCR repertoire, Treg phenotype and gut microbiota reportedly support more study of this approach.

As concerns this clone: As yet, its antigen is unknown.

Sequenced by immunoSEQ multiplex PCR; TCRdb stores in-frame clones only, minus some. Here the sample spans tens of thousands of clones, over 80% being singletons. The TCR comes from a male donor with diffuse large B-cell lymphoma. Sequencing was performed on PBMCs, taken in a trial of ipilimumab plus nivolumab as post-transplant consolidation.

The CDR3 DNA follows: TGTGCCACCAGCAGAGGTGGGGTCCCTTCCAGTGAGCAGTTCTTC. This translates into CATSRGGVPSSEQFF. The V gene is TRBV15, the J gene TRBJ2-1; D is unresolved. This CDR3 spans 15 amino acids. CDR1 is LNHNV and CDR2 is YYDKDF in the germline V gene (reference sequence). V gave up 1 base and J gave up 9 bases, with 16 bases separating them. The whole variable domain, filled in from reference TRBV15 and TRBJ2-1, reads DAMVIQNPRYQVTQFGKPVTLSCSQTLNHNVMYWYQQKSSQAPKLLFHYYDKDFNNEADTPDNFQSRRPNTSFCFLDIRSPGLGDTAMYLCATSRGGVPSSEQFFGPGTRLTVL.